What follows are 2 T cell receptor beta chains derived from one specimen sequenced in a study of beta chain features in type 1 diabetes. The authors reverse transcribed all of the isolated RNA, so sequencing captured expressed TCRB transcripts. The assay was immunoSEQ multiplex PCR, and TCRdb's table has in-frame clones only and misses some. This table holds about 700,000 clones, under 15% found once. Study-wide results and caveats: Moderate yet significant TCRB CDR3 shortening was seen in Type 1 diabetes patients in all four CD4+ subsets.

These receptors have no known antigen. Input material: naive CD4+ T cells from blood. All receptors come from a man aged 18-30 years with type 1 diabetes.

This clone appeared a few times. The V gene is TRBV19, the J gene TRBJ2-5; 7 bases line up with TRBD1. Germline V gives CDR1 LNHDA, CDR2 SQIVND (reference sequence). The CDR3 runs 14 residues. J gave up 4 bases and V 6 bases, and 8 bases lay outside the gene matches. The CDR3 reads CASRRIGGGETQYF. Written as DNA, the CDR3 is TGTGCCAGTAGGAGAATAGGGGGCGGAGAGACCCAGTACTTC.

The chain is built from TRBV7-9 and TRBJ1-2; the D is unclear. The V end was cut by 6 bases, the J end by 1 base, with 6 bases between. The CDR3 has 12 residues. Germline V gives CDR1 SEHNR, CDR2 FQNEAQ (reference sequence). The DNA for the CDR3 is TGTGCCAGCAGTGGGGTTAACTATGGCTACACCTTC. It yields the protein CASSGVNYGYTF. Together with reference TRBV7-9 and TRBJ1-2, the CDR3 gives the full variable domain: DTGVSQNPRHKITKRGQNVTFRCDPISEHNRLYWYRQTLGQGPEFLTYFQNEAQLEKSRLLSDRFSAERPKGSFSTLEIQRTEQGDSAMYLCASSGVNYGYTFGSGTRLTVV.